Following are 30 T cell receptor beta chains from one sample sequenced in a study of blood T cell repertoires in COVID-19. Sequenced by immunoSEQ multiplex PCR; TCRdb stores in-frame clones only, minus some. Of around 69,000 clones listed, roughly four fifths are singletons. Sequenced material: peripheral blood. These receptors originate from a woman aged 55-70 years with acute or convalescent COVID-19.

The rearrangement uses TRBV7-7 and TRBJ2-1; weak D call: TRBD1 (6 bases). The CDR3 sequence is 16 residues long. Germline assignment: CDR1 SSHAT and CDR2 FNYEAQ (reference sequence). V lost 0 bases, J lost 0 bases, and 9 bases lay in between. This CDR3 is CASSLAGATSYNEQFF. DNA for the CDR3: TGTGCCAGCAGCTTAGCGGGGGCTACCTCCTACAATGAGCAGTTCTTC.

V gene TRBV12-5 combines with J gene TRBJ2-7, with TRBD1 identical over 7 bases. Trimming removed 2 bases from V and 5 bases from J; junction bases left unmatched: 15. CDR3 length: 17 amino acids. Germline values: CDR1 LGHNT, CDR2 FRNRAP. The CDR3 is CASGLPRVETGRDEQYF. In DNA, the CDR3 is TGTGCTAGTGGTTTGCCACGGGTCGAGACAGGGAGAGACGAGCAGTACTTC.

The chain recombines TRBV2 with TRBJ2-1, with D tentatively TRBD1 (6 bases). V was clipped by 6 bases and J by 15 bases, with 21 bases between them. CDR3 length: 13 residues. CDR1 and CDR2 (germline): SNHLY, FYNNEI. Here the CDR3 reads CASRTHRVPAGFF. The DNA of the CDR3 is TGTGCCAGCAGGACACACAGGGTCCCAGCAGGGTTCTTC. Variable domain in full (rest from reference TRBV2 and TRBJ2-1): EPEVTQTPSHQVTQMGQEVILRCVPISNHLYFYWYRQILGQKVEFLVSFYNNEISEKSEIFDDQFSVERPDGSNFTLKIRSTKLEDSAMYFCASRTHRVPAGFFGPGTRLTVL.

This clone was detected only a few times. The chain combines TRBV4-1 with TRBJ1-6, with 10 bases identical to TRBD1. The length of the CDR3 is 15 residues. After removal of 2 bases from V and 9 bases from J, the junction contained 4 bases not matched to a gene. The germline V gene encodes CDR1 MGHRA and CDR2 YSYEKL. The CDR3 reads CASSQPRDRGSPLHF. CDR3 sequence (DNA): TGCGCCAGCAGCCAACCCCGGGACAGGGGTTCACCCCTCCACTTT.

The chain links TRBV18 to TRBJ2-7; 7 bases fit TRBD2. V lost 0 bases to trimming and J lost 6 bases; unmatched junction nucleotides: 8. This CDR3 is built from 15 residues. Germline CDR1 KGHSH, CDR2 LQKENI. CDR3 sequence reads: CASSPPYGRASEQYF. CDR3 DNA: TGTGCCAGCTCACCACCGTATGGGAGGGCCTCCGAGCAGTACTTC.

The J gene is TRBJ2-7, the V gene TRBV6-1; a possible D gene is TRBD1 (5 bases). Trimming took off 3 bases at V and 3 bases at J, with 9 bases between the two ends. CDR1 MNHNS and CDR2 SASEGT come from the germline V gene. The CDR3 is 13 residues long. The CDR3 reads CASSDNRRYEQYF. The CDR3 coding sequence is TGTGCCAGCAGTGATAACAGGCGCTACGAGCAGTACTTC.

This chain connects TRBV3-1 (or the pseudogene TRBV3-2) to TRBJ1-1; D is perhaps TRBD1 (5 bases). Per germline, CDR1 LGHDT and CDR2 YNNKEL (reference sequence). This CDR3 region has 16 residues. V lost 4 bases, J lost 0 bases, and 15 bases lay in between. The CDR3, as DNA: TGTGCCAGCAGCCTCGGGGGGGGACGGGTGAACACTGAAGCTTTCTTT. Encoded protein: CASSLGGGRVNTEAFF.

This chain connects TRBV21-1 to TRBJ1-1. TRBV21-1 is shown as a pseudogene. The CDR3 is 15 amino acids. The CDR3, as DNA: TGTGCCAGCAGCAGACTGAGACGGGGAAAAAGTGAAGCTTTCTTT. As protein: CASSRLRRGKSEAFF.

This clone was observed a handful of times. The chain links TRBV29-1 to TRBJ1-1, with D perhaps TRBD1 (5 bases). Trimming shortened V by 4 bases and J by 0 bases, and 9 bases separated the two germline ends. This CDR3 region has 13 residues. Germline V gives CDR1 SQVTM, CDR2 ANQGSEA. The CDR3 protein is CSVVGQLNTEAFF. In DNA, the CDR3 is TGCAGCGTTGTGGGGCAACTGAACACTGAAGCTTTCTTT. The full variable domain, with the rest looked up from reference TRBV29-1 and TRBJ1-1, is SAVISQKPSRDICQRGTSLTIQCQVDSQVTMMFWYRQQPGQSLTLIATANQGSEATYESGFVIDKFPISRPNLTFSTLTVSNMSPEDSSIYLCSVVGQLNTEAFFGQGTRLTVV.

The chain carries TRBV7-2 and TRBJ2-1, with TRBD2 as a possible D gene (6 bases). The CDR3 is 13 amino acids. CDR1 is SGHTA and CDR2 is FQGNSA in the germline V gene. V lost 1 base, J lost 11 bases, and 12 bases lay in between. This CDR3 is CASSLVLDYQQFF. In DNA form, the CDR3 reads TGTGCCAGCAGCTTAGTACTGGACTATCAGCAGTTCTTC.

V usage is TRBV19 and J usage is TRBJ1-5, with D possibly TRBD1 on 6 matching bases. The CDR3 totals 16 residues. Trimming shortened V by 5 bases and J by 4 bases, and 18 bases separated the two germline ends. CDR1 LNHDA and CDR2 SQIVND come from the germline V gene (reference sequence). CDR3 nucleotides: TGTGCCAGTAGTTTTCGACAGGATGGTTTTAATCAGCCCCAGCATTTT. It translates to CASSFRQDGFNQPQHF.

The chain has TRBV7-3 and TRBJ2-5; the match to TRBD2 covers 11 bases. The CDR3 has 15 residues. V dropped 5 bases and J dropped 4; count of bases not matched to a gene: 6. CDR1 SGHTA and CDR2 FQGTGA come from the germline V gene. In DNA form, the CDR3 reads TGTGCCAGCAGCAAACTAGCGGGAGATGGAGAGACCCAGTACTTC. Encoded protein: CASSKLAGDGETQYF.

The rearrangement uses TRBV29-1 and TRBJ1-1; 7 bases fit TRBD1. CDR1 is SQVTM and CDR2 is ANQGSEA in the germline V gene. This CDR3 is built from 10 residues. With V trimmed by 7 bases and J by 9 bases, 5 bases remained unmatched. The CDR3 DNA reads as TGCAGCGCGGGACAGCTTAAAGCTTTCTTT. Translation: CSAGQLKAFF.

CDR3: CASTSLAGDGETQYF. The CDR3 nucleotides read TGTGCCAGCACCTCCCTGGCGGGGGACGGAGAGACCCAGTACTTC. This chain links TRBV6-5 with TRBJ2-5; 7 nucleotides line up with TRBD2. The CDR3 has 15 residues. V was pared by 7 bases and J by 4 bases, with 12 bases of the junction left unmatched. CDR1 is MNHEY and CDR2 is SVGAGI in the germline V gene.

As DNA, the CDR3 is TGTGCCAGCAGTCGAACAGGGGGCACTGAAGCTTTCTTT. This translates into CASSRTGGTEAFF. The chain has TRBV12-3 or TRBV12-4 and TRBJ1-1; 8 bases fit TRBD1. V was clipped by 5 bases and J by 4 bases; unmatched bases: 3. This CDR3 comprises 13 residues.

This clone was seen just once. V is TRBV7-9 and J is TRBJ1-1, with D hard to call. The CDR3 totals 13 residues. Germline assignment: CDR1 SEHNR and CDR2 FQNEAQ (reference sequence). V was clipped by 2 bases and J by 4 bases, with 8 bases between them. The CDR3 reads CASSLSRGTEAFF. CDR3 nucleotide sequence: TGTGCCAGCAGCTTAAGTCGAGGCACTGAAGCTTTCTTT.

V is TRBV5-4 and J is TRBJ1-1; 10 positions match TRBD1. This CDR3 region has 16 residues. The germline V gene has CDR1 SGHNT and CDR2 YYREEE (reference sequence). The ends lost 4 bases at V and 3 bases at J; junction bases unmatched: 9. The CDR3 protein is CASSPRQGAVDTEAFF. For the CDR3, the DNA is TGTGCCAGCAGCCCACGACAGGGGGCGGTGGACACTGAAGCTTTCTTT.

This chain's CDR3 is CASSFRGTDYGYTF. CDR3 sequence (DNA): TGTGCCAGCAGTTTCCGGGGTACGGACTATGGCTACACCTTC. The chain carries TRBV27 and TRBJ1-2; D unresolved. Per germline, CDR1 MNHEY and CDR2 SMNVEV (reference sequence). The CDR3 has 14 amino acids. Trimming pared 3 bases from V and 3 bases from J, leaving 11 bases between.

This chain joins TRBV12-3 or TRBV12-4 and TRBJ1-2; D possibly corresponds to TRBD1 (5 bases). V lost 8 bases and J lost 3, with 10 bases in between. The CDR3 contains 12 residues. CDR3 protein: CASRSGHYGYTF. CDR3 DNA sequence: TGTGCCAGCCGTTCAGGGCACTATGGCTACACCTTC.

The gene calls are TRBV23-1 and TRBJ1-4; 7 bases map to TRBD1. TRBV23-1 is filed as an ORF, its function uncertain. The ends lost 6 bases at V and 4 bases at J; junction bases unmatched: 8. CDR3 size: 15 residues. This CDR3 reads CASRLRQGLNEKLFF. The CDR3 nucleotides read TGCGCCAGCAGGCTGAGACAGGGACTTAATGAAAAACTGTTTTTT.

This chain links TRBV28 with TRBJ1-1, with 7 bases fitting TRBD1. After removal of 6 bases from V and 5 bases from J, the junction contained 6 bases not matched to a gene. Germline CDR1 and CDR2: MDHEN and SYDVKM. The CDR3 runs 13 residues. The CDR3 protein is CASSYRGWTEAFF. The CDR3 coding sequence is TGTGCCAGCAGCTACAGGGGATGGACTGAAGCTTTCTTT.

The chain couples TRBV5-1 to TRBJ2-5; D remains ambiguous. The CDR3 loop spans 15 amino acids. V was cut by 4 bases and J by 1 base, with 14 bases left in between. Germline V gene lookup returns CDR1 SGHRS and CDR2 YFSETQ. CDR3 DNA: TGCGCCAGCAGCCCAATCACGGAGACCCAAGAGACCCAGTACTTC. As protein: CASSPITETQETQYF.

With respect to this clone: A junction boundary mismatches the germline segment, possibly from a read error. This chain joins TRBV7-2 and TRBJ2-2; D is possibly TRBD2 (7 bases). The CDR3 length is 15 residues. Per germline, CDR1 SGHTA and CDR2 FQGNSA. This chain's CDR3 is CASGRGGGNAGELFF. CDR3 nucleotide sequence: TGTGCCAGCGGAAGGGGGGGCGGGAACGCCGGGGAGCTGTTTTTT. Full variable domain (rest looked up from reference TRBV7-2 and TRBJ2-2): GAGVSQSPSNKVTEKGKDVELRCDPISGHTALYWYRQSLGQGLEFLIYFQGNSAPDKSGLPSDRFSAERTGGSVSTLTIQRTQQEDSAVYLCASGRGGGNAGELFFGEGSRLTVL.

This clone was seen a single time. The genes are TRBV7-9 and TRBJ1-5, with no clear D. In germline, CDR1 is SEHNR, CDR2 FQNEAQ (reference sequence). This CDR3 is built from 12 residues. Trimming stripped 1 base from V and 6 bases from J, with 4 bases between. CDR3 amino acids: CASSLDFQPQHF. The DNA for the CDR3 is TGTGCCAGCAGCTTAGACTTTCAGCCCCAGCATTTT. Drawing the rest from reference TRBV7-9 and TRBJ1-5, the complete variable domain is DTGVSQNPRHKITKRGQNVTFRCDPISEHNRLYWYRQTLGQGPEFLTYFQNEAQLEKSRLLSDRFSAERPKGSFSTLEIQRTEQGDSAMYLCASSLDFQPQHFGDGTRLSIL.

This clone was seen only a few times. V gene TRBV6-5 combines with J gene TRBJ2-3; TRBD1 matches at 7 bases. The CDR3 spans 15 residues. CDR1 and CDR2 from the germline V gene are MNHEY and SVGAGI. V dropped 6 bases and J dropped 2; count of bases not matched to a gene: 8. The CDR3 bases are TGTGCCAGCAGACATAGGACAGGATCCACAGATACGCAGTATTTT. It specifies CASRHRTGSTDTQYF.

V and J are TRBV19 and TRBJ1-2, with 7 bases fitting TRBD1. CDR1 is LNHDA and CDR2 is SQIVND in the germline V gene (reference sequence). Trimming took 5 bases from V and 3 from J; bases not matched to a gene: 9. The CDR3 spans 15 residues. The DNA for the CDR3 is TGTGCCAGTAGTTCGACAGGGCAGACTTACTATGGCTACACCTTC. It specifies CASSSTGQTYYGYTF.

Only a few counts were recorded for this clone. J is TRBJ2-2 and V is TRBV6-5; 9 bases are shared with TRBD2. This CDR3 region has 15 residues. After removal of 8 bases from V and 5 bases from J, the junction contained 9 bases not matched to a gene. Germline-derived CDR1 and CDR2 are MNHEY and SVGAGI. CDR3 region: CASVIAGVGTGELFF. In nucleotides, the CDR3 is TGTGCCAGCGTGATAGCGGGAGTCGGGACCGGGGAGCTGTTTTTT.

V and J are TRBV21-1 and TRBJ1-5. TRBV21-1 is a known pseudogene. This CDR3 spans 11 amino acids. The chain's CDR3 is CASLRDQPQHF. The CDR3 region has the DNA TGTGCCAGCCTTCGGGATCAGCCCCAGCATTTT.

This chain connects TRBV30 to TRBJ1-4; 7 nucleotides line up with TRBD1. CDR1 and CDR2 (germline): GTSNPN, SVGIG (reference sequence). This CDR3 region has 12 residues. CDR3 sequence reads: CARQGLNEKLFF. In nucleotides, the CDR3 is TGTGCACGACAGGGACTGAATGAAAAACTGTTTTTT.

The V call is TRBV6-5, the J call TRBJ1-4; TRBD1 is a possible D gene (5 bases). Per germline, CDR1 MNHEY and CDR2 SVGAGI. The CDR3 covers 16 residues. Between the trimmed V and J ends, which lost 0 bases and 7 bases, there was a span of 15 bases. The CDR3 nucleotides are TGTGCCAGCAGTTACTCGGCTCAGGGCGTTGGTGAAAAACTGTTTTTT. Protein product: CASSYSAQGVGEKLFF.